What follows are 25 T cell receptor beta chains derived from one specimen sequenced in a study of Graves' ophthalmopathy and Graves' hyperthyroidism. For repertoire sequencing, the TCR beta CDR3 regions were amplified from RNA transcripts. HTBI primers served in a first-round RT-PCR, which a second-round multiplex PCR followed. TCRdb analysed the multiplex PCR reads with MiXCR anew, one entry per CDR3 protein. Here the sample spans about 1.2 million distinct CDR3 sequences, roughly two fifths being singletons. The specimen sequenced was peripheral blood or thyroid tissue (not recorded which). The receptors were gathered from an adult man with Graves' hyperthyroidism.

The CDR3 protein is CASSSNRNYEQYF. The CDR3 DNA sequence: TGTGCCAGCAGTTCGAACAGAAACTACGAGCAGTACTTC. The rearrangement uses TRBV2 and TRBJ2-7; D is ambiguous. V lost 5 bases and J lost 3, with 11 bases in between. The CDR3 runs 13 residues. Germline lookup yields CDR1 SNHLY and CDR2 FYNNEI.

The V gene is TRBV27, the J gene TRBJ2-7; no firm D call. In germline, CDR1 is MNHEY, CDR2 SMNVEV (reference sequence). The CDR3 runs 13 residues. V lost 10 bases and J 0 bases, leaving 13 bases between the germline ends. This CDR3 reads CATRPISSYEQYF. CDR3 nucleotide sequence: TGTGCCACCAGACCGATAAGCTCCTACGAGCAGTACTTC.

This clonotype has ten or more counts. The chain recombines TRBV2 with TRBJ1-1; tentatively, D is TRBD1 (6 bases). The CDR3 runs to 16 residues. V gave up 9 bases and J gave up 0 bases, with 20 bases separating them. Germline V gives CDR1 SNHLY, CDR2 FYNNEI. CDR3 in amino acids: CARTAEMGAMNTEAFF. The CDR3, as DNA: TGTGCCAGAACAGCGGAGATGGGGGCGATGAACACTGAAGCTTTCTTT.

Many counts were recorded for this clonotype. The genes are TRBV29-1 and TRBJ1-2, with a weak D call TRBD1 (5 bases). There are 13 residues in the CDR3. V lost 4 bases and J lost 10, with 19 bases in between. Germline-derived CDR1 and CDR2 are SQVTM and ANQGSEA. DNA for the CDR3: TGCAGCGTTGGGGACGATTTCTTAGGGGACTACACCTTC. Translated: CSVGDDFLGDYTF.

There are many counts of this clonotype. This rearrangement joins TRBV7-2 to TRBJ1-3; D ambiguous. The CDR3 covers 14 residues. Germline CDR1 SGHTA, CDR2 FQGNSA. Trimming took off 5 bases at V and 4 bases at J, with 12 bases between the two ends. CDR3 protein: CASSALGGGNTIYF. The DNA for the CDR3 is TGTGCCAGCAGCGCCCTGGGCGGCGGAAACACCATATATTTT.

V is TRBV13 and J is TRBJ1-1; D unclear. The CDR3 extends over 14 amino acids. The ends were cut back, 2 bases at V and 0 bases at J, with 7 bases in the middle. Germline V gene data show CDR1 as PRHDT and CDR2 as FYEKMQ (reference sequence). CDR3 protein: CASSLPPLNTEAFF. CDR3 nucleotides: TGTGCCAGCAGCTTACCCCCGCTGAACACTGAAGCTTTCTTT.

There are many counts of this clonotype. The chain uses TRBV5-5 and TRBJ2-7; tentative D call: TRBD2 (5 bases). Deletions cut 6 bases from V and 5 bases from J, with 18 bases between. CDR3 length: 14 amino acids. The germline V gene has CDR1 SGHKS and CDR2 YYEKEE (reference sequence). CDR3: CASTAAGGRHEQYF. The CDR3 DNA reads as TGTGCCAGCACCGCGGCAGGAGGACGCCACGAGCAGTACTTC.

This clonotype was seen more than once but under ten times. V and J are TRBV12-3 or TRBV12-4 and TRBJ1-5, with D perhaps TRBD1 (5 bases). V lost 5 bases and J 6 bases, leaving 23 bases between the germline ends. CDR3 size: 17 residues. The DNA for the CDR3 is TGTGCCAGCAGTGATGCAGAGTTTGGTGACCAGGGTCAGCCCCAGCATTTT. Its translation: CASSDAEFGDQGQPQHF.

The chain's CDR3 is CSTVWGDYGYTF. The CDR3 coding sequence is TGCAGCACCGTCTGGGGGGACTATGGCTACACCTTC. This rearrangement joins TRBV29-1 to TRBJ1-2, with D perhaps matching TRBD1 (5 bases). The V end was cut by 8 bases, the J end by 3 bases, with 13 bases between. Germline CDR1 SQVTM, CDR2 ANQGSEA. This CDR3 comprises 12 residues.

This clonotype was counted many times. The rearrangement links TRBV19 to TRBJ1-1, with 7 bases fitting TRBD1. This CDR3 spans 15 amino acids. Germline V gene data show CDR1 as LNHDA and CDR2 as SQIVND (reference sequence). Trimming took 6 bases from V and 6 from J; bases not matched to a gene: 13. The CDR3 protein is CASRRNTGAIAEAFF. CDR3 coding DNA: TGTGCCAGTAGGAGGAATACAGGGGCGATCGCTGAAGCTTTCTTT.

The V gene is TRBV7-9, the J gene TRBJ2-7; no definite D call. CDR3 length: 13 amino acids. The ends were cut back, 5 bases at V and 7 bases at J, with 15 bases in the middle. The germline V gene has CDR1 SEHNR and CDR2 FQNEAQ (reference sequence). The CDR3 sequence is CASSVSKGYEQYF. CDR3 nucleotides: TGTGCCAGCAGCGTATCCAAGGGCTATGAGCAGTACTTC.

This clonotype occurred a few times. The V and J genes are TRBV6-2 or TRBV6-3 and TRBJ1-2; D may be TRBD1 (5 bases). V lost 6 bases, J lost 4 bases, and 21 bases lay in between. This CDR3 is 16 amino acids long. The germline CDR1 and CDR2 sequences are MNHEY and SVGEGT. The CDR3 DNA reads TGTGCCAGCAGCAACACCCTATCCTCCGGGACCTATGGCTACACCTTC. It translates to CASSNTLSSGTYGYTF.

The chain uses TRBV20-1 and TRBJ1-4, with TRBD1 as a possible D gene (6 bases). CDR1 is DFQATT and CDR2 is SNEGSKA in the germline V gene (reference sequence). The CDR3 has 16 residues. With 5 bases removed from V and 5 bases from J, the gap between germline ends came to 21 bases. The DNA of the CDR3 is TGCAGTGCTTTGGTTTTGTACCGGACAGTAAATGAAAAACTGTTTTTT. Its protein product is CSALVLYRTVNEKLFF.

This clonotype showed up many times. The chain joins TRBV7-2 to TRBJ2-6; D call uncertain. V gave up 7 bases and J gave up 0 bases, with 13 bases separating them. This CDR3 is built from 16 residues. Per the germline V gene, CDR1 is SGHTA and CDR2 is FQGNSA. CDR3 DNA sequence: TGTGCCAGCACCCCTTCGTGGAACTCTGGGGCCAACGTCCTGACTTTC. Amino acids: CASTPSWNSGANVLTF.

The chain couples TRBV6-2 or TRBV6-3 to TRBJ2-7; D is possibly TRBD2 (5 bases). Trimming removed 5 bases at V and 2 bases at J, with 19 bases between. There are 16 residues in the CDR3. In germline, CDR1 is MNHEY, CDR2 SVGEGT. The CDR3 nucleotides read TGTGCCAGCAGTCCCCCGGTTGGAGGACGAACCTACGAGCAGTACTTC. It encodes CASSPPVGGRTYEQYF.

This chain connects TRBV20-1 to TRBJ1-1; 11 bases match TRBD1. J was trimmed by 11 bases and V by 5 bases; bases with no gene match: 4. CDR3 size: 11 residues. Germline V gene lookup returns CDR1 DFQATT and CDR2 SNEGSKA (reference sequence). Written as DNA, the CDR3 is TGCAGTGCTGAAGGGGACAGGGGGGCTTTCTTT. Its translation is CSAEGDRGAFF.

In this sample, this clonotype turned up many times. The chain combines TRBV11-2 with TRBJ2-7; 7 nucleotides align to TRBD1. The germline CDR1 and CDR2 sequences are SGHAT and FQNNGV. V lost 7 bases to trimming and J lost 4 bases; unmatched junction nucleotides: 7. The CDR3 consists of 13 residues. As DNA, the CDR3 is TGTGCCAGCACCCAGGGGGTGGGTTACGAGCAGTACTTC. Its protein is CASTQGVGYEQYF.

This clonotype was counted between two and nine times. The V and J genes are TRBV9 and TRBJ1-1, with D unclear. Germline values: CDR1 SGDLS, CDR2 YYNGEE. CDR3 size: 14 residues. V was cut by 0 bases and J by 0 bases, with 6 bases left in between. The CDR3 protein is CASSVAEMNTEAFF. The CDR3 DNA is TGTGCCAGCAGCGTAGCAGAGATGAACACTGAAGCTTTCTTT.

In regard to this clonotype: This clone may be a read error of a much larger clone one base away. The chain uses TRBV7-8 and TRBJ1-4; D not resolved. The germline V gene encodes CDR1 SGHVS and CDR2 FQNEAQ. The CDR3 spans 14 residues. The ends were cut back, 3 bases at V and 3 bases at J, with 8 bases in the middle. The CDR3 sequence: CASSLRQANEKLFF. The CDR3 coding sequence is TGTGCCAGCAGCTTGAGGCAGGCTAATGAAAAACTGTTTTTT.

This clonotype was counted at least ten times. The chain couples TRBV9 to TRBJ1-5; D might be TRBD1 (5 bases). The length of the CDR3 is 14 residues. The V gene lost 2 bases and the J gene lost 3 bases, with 9 bases spanning the gap. In germline, CDR1 is SGDLS, CDR2 YYNGEE. For the CDR3, the DNA is TGTGCCAGCAGCGTTGGGGGGGTCAATCAGCCCCAGCATTTT. Translation: CASSVGGVNQPQHF.

The DNA for the CDR3 is TGTGCCAGCAGCTTGGATGGGGACAGAAGCCTCATGAACACTGAAGCTTTCTTT. Translated, it gives CASSLDGDRSLMNTEAFF. The J gene is TRBJ1-1, the V gene TRBV5-4; 7 bases fit TRBD1. The V gene end was trimmed by 0 bases and the J gene end by 0 bases; junction bases not matched to a gene: 11. The germline V gene has CDR1 SGHNT and CDR2 YYREEE (reference sequence). The CDR3 totals 18 residues.

This clonotype has a count of ten or more. The chain uses TRBV7-2 and TRBJ2-2; D is unclear. V shed 0 bases and J shed 1 base, with 3 bases lying between them. The CDR3 length is 14 residues. CDR1 SGHTA and CDR2 FQGNSA come from the germline V gene. CDR3 nucleotides: TGTGCCAGCAGCTTAGCCCGGAACACCGGGGAGCTGTTTTTT. Amino acid sequence: CASSLARNTGELFF.

V usage is TRBV16 and J usage is TRBJ1-5; D may be TRBD1 (5 bases). The V end was cut by 1 base, the J end by 7 bases, with 17 bases between. This CDR3 region has 16 residues. Germline CDR1 KGHSY, CDR2 FQNENV. This chain's CDR3 is CASSQLRREWDQPQHF. CDR3 coding DNA: TGTGCCAGCAGCCAATTAAGGAGGGAATGGGACCAGCCCCAGCATTTT.

This clonotype has more than one count but fewer than ten. This rearrangement joins TRBV5-1 to TRBJ2-7; 8 bases are a match to TRBD1. The CDR3 is 14 amino acids. Germline V lookup: CDR1 SGHRS, CDR2 YFSETQ. V lost 4 bases and J lost 6; bases outside the gene matches: 9. CDR3 loop: CASSDTRGPIEQYF. DNA of the CDR3: TGCGCCAGCAGCGATACCAGGGGGCCAATCGAGCAGTACTTC. Supplemented by reference TRBV5-1 and TRBJ2-7, the full variable domain reads KAGVTQTPRYLIKTRGQQVTLSCSPISGHRSVSWYQQTPGQGLQFLFEYFSETQRNKGNFPGRFSGRQFSNSRSEMNVSTLELGDSALYLCASSDTRGPIEQYFGPGTRLTVT.

This clonotype was found a few times. J is TRBJ1-5 and V is TRBV7-2, with 10 bases fitting TRBD1. J gave up 7 bases and V 0 bases, and 3 bases lay outside the gene matches. This CDR3 contains 15 residues. In germline, CDR1 is SGHTA, CDR2 FQGNSA. Written as DNA, the CDR3 is TGTGCCAGCAGCTTAGCCCCGACAGGGGGCCAGCCCCAGCATTTT. This encodes CASSLAPTGGQPQHF.